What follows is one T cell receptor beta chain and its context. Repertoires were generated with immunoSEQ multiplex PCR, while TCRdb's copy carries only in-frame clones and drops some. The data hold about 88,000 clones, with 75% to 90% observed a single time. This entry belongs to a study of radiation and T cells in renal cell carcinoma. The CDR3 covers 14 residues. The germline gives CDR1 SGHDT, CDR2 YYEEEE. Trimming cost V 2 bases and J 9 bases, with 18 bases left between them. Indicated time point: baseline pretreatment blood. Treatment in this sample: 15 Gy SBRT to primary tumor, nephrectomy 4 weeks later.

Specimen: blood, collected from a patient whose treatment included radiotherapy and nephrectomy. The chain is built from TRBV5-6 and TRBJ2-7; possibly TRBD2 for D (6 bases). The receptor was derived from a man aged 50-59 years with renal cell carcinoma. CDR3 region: CASSFRVGGSGQYF. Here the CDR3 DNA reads TGTGCCAGCAGCTTCCGCGTGGGGGGTAGCGGGCAGTACTTC.